This entry lists 25 T cell receptor beta chains sequenced from one sample in a study of post-analysis software for immune sequencing data. The authors incorporated unique molecular identifiers into the TCR beta cDNA libraries. In TCRdb, the PCR reads were re-called with MiXCR into one record per CDR3 protein. The sample has around 500,000 distinct CDR3 sequences, roughly 34% seen once. These receptors' antigens are unknown. Study-wide points: When patients were compared with controls, about five TRBV segments were more frequent, TRBV5-6, TRBV5-1 and TRBV20-1 among them.

Sequenced input: blood. The source is a girl aged 2-17 years with multiple sclerosis.

This clonotype was counted ten times or more. The chain combines TRBV7-2 with TRBJ2-7; 12 nucleotides align to TRBD2. Germline CDR1 is SGHTA and CDR2 is FQGNSA. Trimming cost V 7 bases and J 7 bases; bases outside gene matches: 5. The CDR3 loop spans 13 amino acids. DNA of the CDR3: TGTGCCAGCAAGTTAGGACTAGCGGGGGAGCAGTACTTC. This encodes CASKLGLAGEQYF. The full variable domain, rest sourced from reference TRBV7-2 and TRBJ2-7, is GAGVSQSPSNKVTEKGKDVELRCDPISGHTALYWYRQSLGQGLEFLIYFQGNSAPDKSGLPSDRFSAERTGGSVSTLTIQRTQQEDSAVYLCASKLGLAGEQYFGPGTRLTVT.

The genes are TRBV11-1 and TRBJ2-3, with D perhaps matching TRBD2 (7 bases). The germline V gene has CDR1 SGHAT and CDR2 FQDESV (reference sequence). The CDR3 covers 16 residues. V lost 0 bases to trimming and J lost 0 bases, with 10 bases between them. The DNA for the CDR3 is TGTGCCAGCAGCTTAGCGCGGGGGCCCAGCACAGATACGCAGTATTTT. This encodes CASSLARGPSTDTQYF.

This rearrangement joins TRBV20-1 to TRBJ1-1; D unresolved. Germline CDR1 is DFQATT and CDR2 is SNEGSKA (reference sequence). V lost 1 base, J lost 1 base, and 7 bases lay in between. This CDR3 is built from 13 residues. The DNA of the CDR3 is TGCAGTGCTAGAGGTCTGTCGAACACTGAAGCTTTCTTT. Translation: CSARGLSNTEAFF.

This rearrangement joins TRBV19 to TRBJ1-1, with D unclear. CDR1 and CDR2 from the germline V gene are LNHDA and SQIVND (reference sequence). This CDR3 contains 14 residues. V was shortened by 7 bases and J by 4 bases, with 16 bases between the two germline ends. This chain's CDR3 is CASTITGMGTEAFF. The CDR3 nucleotides are TGTGCCAGTACCATTACCGGTATGGGCACTGAAGCTTTCTTT.

The V gene is TRBV7-8, the J gene TRBJ1-5; no firm D call. The ends were cut back, 4 bases at V and 0 bases at J, with 13 bases in the middle. The CDR3 spans 16 residues. Per germline, CDR1 SGHVS and CDR2 FQNEAQ. The DNA of the CDR3 is TGTGCCAGCAGCTCATCTGGACTCTATAGCAATCAGCCCCAGCATTTT. The encoded protein is CASSSSGLYSNQPQHF.

Concerning this clonotype itself: A read error may explain this, as a much larger clone is one base away. The chain employs TRBV29-1 and TRBJ2-7; D gene unclear. This CDR3 has 12 residues. Between the trimmed V and J ends, which lost 1 base and 10 bases, there was a span of 14 bases. Germline-derived CDR1 and CDR2 are SQVTM and ANQGSEA. CDR3 nucleotides: TGCAGCGTTGAAGTCCTGGATCGAACCCAGTACTTC. As protein: CSVEVLDRTQYF.

The gene calls are TRBV5-5 and TRBJ1-2; D might be TRBD1 (6 bases). Germline V gives CDR1 SGHKS, CDR2 YYEKEE (reference sequence). The CDR3 length is 14 residues. V shed 1 base and J shed 4 bases, with 11 bases lying between them. CDR3 nucleotides: TGTGCCAGCAGCTTGAACAGGGTTTTCTATGGCTACACCTTC. Encoded protein: CASSLNRVFYGYTF. Full variable domain (remainder filled in from reference TRBV5-5 and TRBJ1-2): DAGVTQSPTHLIKTRGQQVTLRCSPISGHKSVSWYQQVLGQGPQFIFQYYEKEERGRGNFPDRFSARQFPNYSSELNVNALLLGDSALYLCASSLNRVFYGYTFGSGTRLTVV.

This clonotype appeared once. The chain joins TRBV5-6 to TRBJ2-5, with a weak D call TRBD1 (5 bases). This CDR3 is 14 amino acids long. V lost 3 bases, J lost 5 bases, and 14 bases lay in between. Germline CDR1 SGHDT, CDR2 YYEEEE. CDR3: CASSSWGSQETQYF. DNA of the CDR3: TGTGCCAGCAGCTCCTGGGGCTCACAGGAGACCCAGTACTTC.

This clonotype was seen more than once but under ten times. The rearrangement links TRBV2 to TRBJ2-5; 7 positions match TRBD1. After removal of 6 bases from V and 2 bases from J, the junction contained 9 bases not matched to a gene. The CDR3 has 15 amino acids. Germline V gene data show CDR1 as SNHLY and CDR2 as FYNNEI. This CDR3 is CASSGSGGWQETQYF. CDR3 nucleotides: TGTGCCAGCAGCGGATCAGGGGGATGGCAAGAGACCCAGTACTTC.

The chain has TRBV29-1 and TRBJ2-7, with 8 bases that match TRBD1. V shed 5 bases and J 4 bases; nucleotides not matched to a gene: 7. The CDR3 runs 13 residues. The germline V gene encodes CDR1 SQVTM and CDR2 ANQGSEA. CDR3: CSVTDRDTYEQYF. In DNA, the CDR3 is TGCAGCGTTACGGACAGGGACACGTACGAGCAGTACTTC.

The CDR3 DNA sequence: TGTGCCAGCAGCTTAATTGAGGGCACTGAAGCTTTCTTT. Amino acid sequence: CASSLIEGTEAFF. This chain joins TRBV7-3 and TRBJ1-1; D gene uncertain. V was pared by 1 base and J by 4 bases, with 7 bases between. CDR1 is SGHTA, CDR2 FQGTGA, per germline. The CDR3 length is 13 residues.

This chain connects TRBV28 to TRBJ1-2; D is unresolved. Germline V gene sequence: CDR1 MDHEN, CDR2 SYDVKM. The CDR3 loop spans 13 amino acids. The V end lost 2 bases, the J end lost 5 bases, and 9 bases lay between the germline ends. The DNA of the CDR3 is TGTGCCAGCAGTTTACTCCCCGCGTATGGCTACACCTTC. Amino acids: CASSLLPAYGYTF.

In its sample, this clonotype was seen a few times. The chain employs TRBV6-6 and TRBJ2-1; the D call may be TRBD1 or TRBD2 (5 bases each). Germline CDR1 reads MNHNY; CDR2 reads SVGAGI (reference sequence). CDR3 length equals 15 residues. V dropped 5 bases and J dropped 4 bases, with 15 bases sitting between them. CDR3 amino acids: CASSDRDVGYNEQFF. In nucleotides, the CDR3 is TGTGCCAGCAGTGACCGGGACGTCGGGTACAATGAGCAGTTCTTC.

The chain joins TRBV27 to TRBJ1-1; D possibly corresponds to TRBD1 (5 bases). The V and J ends lost 0 bases and 7 bases respectively, with 12 bases between them. This CDR3 has 14 amino acids. The germline V gene has CDR1 MNHEY and CDR2 SMNVEV (reference sequence). The CDR3 nucleotides read TGTGCCAGCAGTTTATCCGGGGGTATTGATGAAGCTTTCTTT. Encoded protein: CASSLSGGIDEAFF.

The genes are TRBV20-1 and TRBJ2-3; 14 bases align to TRBD2. Germline CDR1 is DFQATT and CDR2 is SNEGSKA (reference sequence). V was pared by 5 bases and J by 4 bases, with 17 bases of the junction left unmatched. The CDR3 is 19 residues long. DNA of the CDR3: TGCAGTGCTTCCCGGGGACTAGCGGGGGCTCTTTCTGGGGCAGATACGCAGTATTTT. Translation gives CSASRGLAGALSGADTQYF.

This rearrangement joins TRBV5-1 to TRBJ2-2; 7 bases align to TRBD1. The CDR3 consists of 15 residues. Germline V gene lookup returns CDR1 SGHRS and CDR2 YFSETQ. Trimming removed 4 bases from V and 5 bases from J; junction bases left unmatched: 8. CDR3 amino acids: CASSPGQQGTGELFF. The CDR3 DNA follows: TGCGCCAGCAGCCCGGGACAGCAAGGGACCGGGGAGCTGTTTTTT.

The chain couples TRBV5-1 to TRBJ1-4, with D possibly TRBD1 on 5 matching bases. This CDR3 contains 15 residues. Trimming took off 5 bases at V and 3 bases at J, with 14 bases between the two ends. Germline CDR1 reads SGHRS; CDR2 reads YFSETQ. The CDR3 coding sequence is TGCGCCAGCAGTTGGCAGGGACGGTCTAATGAAAAACTGTTTTTT. Encoded protein: CASSWQGRSNEKLFF.

This rearrangement joins TRBV4-1 to TRBJ1-5; D call uncertain. This CDR3 is built from 15 residues. Germline CDR1 and CDR2: MGHRA and YSYEKL. The germline V and J ends were trimmed by 0 bases and 6 bases, with 12 bases remaining between them. DNA for the CDR3: TGCGCCAGCAGCCAAGATGGCAGGTTTGGTCAGCCCCAGCATTTT. This codes for CASSQDGRFGQPQHF.

This rearrangement joins TRBV29-1 to TRBJ2-3; TRBD1 or TRBD2 may be the D gene (5 bases each). CDR1 is SQVTM and CDR2 is ANQGSEA in the germline V gene. The CDR3 has 13 residues. V lost 6 bases, J lost 1 base, and 11 bases lay in between. Here the CDR3 DNA reads TGCAGCGTCCAACGAGGGGGCACAGATACGCAGTATTTT. This sequence encodes CSVQRGGTDTQYF.

This clonotype was counted a few times. The chain couples TRBV11-2 to TRBJ2-1; 9 bases align to TRBD2. V trimming: 4 bases; J trimming: 6 bases; junction bases outside the gene matches: 7. The CDR3 is 15 amino acids. Looked up from germline, CDR1 is SGHAT and CDR2 is FQNNGV. In DNA, the CDR3 is TGTGCCAGCAGCTCCCTAGCGGGGTTCTTCAATGAGCAGTTCTTC. Translation: CASSSLAGFFNEQFF.

The chain joins TRBV20-1 to TRBJ1-1, with TRBD1 matching over 9 bases. Per germline, CDR1 DFQATT and CDR2 SNEGSKA (reference sequence). This CDR3 contains 19 residues. Losses at the gene ends were 2 bases for V and 0 bases for J; bases not matched to a gene: 16. The CDR3 DNA follows: TGCAGTGCTAGAAATATTAGACGGACAGGGGTACCCATGAACACTGAAGCTTTCTTT. It is translated as CSARNIRRTGVPMNTEAFF.

This chain joins TRBV5-6 and TRBJ2-5; D remains unclear. V was clipped by 3 bases and J by 1 base, with 10 bases between them. Germline assignment: CDR1 SGHDT and CDR2 YYEEEE. This CDR3 spans 14 amino acids. The DNA for the CDR3 is TGTGCCAGCAGCTGGAGCAGGATCCAAGAGACCCAGTACTTC. Translated, it gives CASSWSRIQETQYF.

The rearrangement joins TRBV20-1 to TRBJ2-5; 8 nucleotides agree with TRBD2. CDR3 size: 13 residues. J gave up 2 bases and V 6 bases, and 5 bases lay outside the gene matches. CDR1 and CDR2 (germline): DFQATT, SNEGSKA (reference sequence). The chain's CDR3 is CSAGRGVQETQYF. Here the CDR3 DNA reads TGCAGTGCAGGGCGGGGGGTTCAAGAGACCCAGTACTTC.

This clonotype was seen only a few times. The V gene is TRBV5-1, the J gene TRBJ2-5; 9 positions match TRBD1. J gave up 4 bases and V 4 bases, and 14 bases lay outside the gene matches. Germline loops: CDR1 SGHRS, CDR2 YFSETQ. The CDR3 is made up of 17 amino acids. CDR3 in amino acids: CASSPGTGFLGLETQYF. The CDR3 coding sequence is TGCGCCAGCAGCCCCGGGACAGGGTTCCTCGGGCTAGAGACCCAGTACTTC.

This chain links TRBV3-1 with TRBJ1-6; D gene ambiguous. The ends were cut back, 5 bases at V and 8 bases at J, with 19 bases in the middle. CDR3 length: 16 residues. The germline gives CDR1 LGHDT, CDR2 YNNKEL (reference sequence). CDR3 region: CASSSLRALPHSPLHF. The DNA of the CDR3 is TGTGCCAGCAGCTCGCTCCGGGCCTTGCCCCATTCACCCCTCCACTTT.